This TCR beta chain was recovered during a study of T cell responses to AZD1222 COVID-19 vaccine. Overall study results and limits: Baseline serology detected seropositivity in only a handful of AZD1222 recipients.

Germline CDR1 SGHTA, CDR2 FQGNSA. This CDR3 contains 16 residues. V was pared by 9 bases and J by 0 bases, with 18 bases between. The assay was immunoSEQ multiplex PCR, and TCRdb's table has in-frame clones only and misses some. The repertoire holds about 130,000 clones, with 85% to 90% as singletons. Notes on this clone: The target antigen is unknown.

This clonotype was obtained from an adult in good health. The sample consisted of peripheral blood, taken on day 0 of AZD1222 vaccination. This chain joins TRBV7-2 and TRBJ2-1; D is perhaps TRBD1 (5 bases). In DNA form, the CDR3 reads TGTGCCAGTAAATGGGGCTGGAGTTCCTCCTACAATGAGCAGTTCTTC. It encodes CASKWGWSSSYNEQFF.